The rows below give T cell receptor beta chains drawn from one sample of a study of blood T cell repertoires in COVID-19. Method: immunoSEQ multiplex PCR; TCRdb's copy keeps in-frame clones and lacks some. The table has some 42,000 clones, more than 80% seen once. Sequences were obtained from peripheral blood. These receptor sequences come from a man under 40 with active or convalescent COVID-19. Each CDR3 is given with its conserved first and last residue. D genes are given only for firm matches. Part of the rows lack a size; the others show once, few, many or a class for expanded clones.

CDR3 protein	CDR3 DNA	J gene	clone size	D gene	V gene
CASSRVPTRNYGYTF	TGTGCCAGCAGCCGAGTCCCGACACGGAACTATGGCTACACCTTC	TRBJ1-2	-	-	TRBV7-8
CASGLDRGSTDTQYF	TGTGCCAGTGGCCTCGACAGGGGCAGCACAGATACGCAGTATTTT	TRBJ2-3	-	TRBD1	TRBV19
CASSLGLAGVGTDTQYF	TGCGCCAGCAGCTTGGGACTAGCGGGAGTGGGTACAGATACGCAGTATTTT	TRBJ2-3	-	TRBD2	TRBV5-1
CAISETENYGYTF	TGTGCCATCAGTGAGACAGAGAACTATGGCTACACCTTC	TRBJ1-2	-	-	TRBV10-3
CASSMKSSGQFYSYNSPLHF	TGTGCCAGTAGTATGAAGTCTTCGGGACAGTTTTACTCCTATAATTCACCCCTCCACTTT	TRBJ1-6	-	TRBD1	TRBV19
CASSSGTGGTDTQYF	TGTGCCAGCAGCTCCGGGACAGGGGGGACAGATACGCAGTATTTT	TRBJ2-3	-	TRBD1	TRBV6-2/TRBV6-3
CASSFSNQPQHF	TGTGCCAGCAGTTTTTCAAATCAGCCCCAGCATTTT	TRBJ1-5	-	-	TRBV12-3/TRBV12-4
CASSLTGRRVPQHF	TGTGCCAGCAGTTTAACAGGGAGAAGGGTGCCCCAGCATTTT	TRBJ1-5	-	-	TRBV28
CASSSSGPWENIQYF	TGTGCCAGCAGCTCTTCCGGGCCTTGGGAGAACATTCAGTACTTC	TRBJ2-4	once	-	TRBV7-2
CASSTNGTREDNEQFF	TGTGCCAGCAGCACTAACGGGACTAGGGAAGACAATGAGCAGTTCTTC	TRBJ2-1	-	-	TRBV21-1
CASSSTANYGYTF	TGTGCCAGCAGCTCTACAGCTAACTATGGCTACACCTTC	TRBJ1-2	-	-	TRBV3-1/TRBV3-2
CAILPLAGGPLDEQFF	TGTGCCATCCTCCCCTTAGCGGGAGGGCCCTTGGATGAGCAGTTCTTC	TRBJ2-1	once	-	TRBV21-1
CASIPHGSGRNEQFF	TGTGCCAGCATTCCCCACGGTAGCGGGAGGAATGAGCAGTTCTTC	TRBJ2-1	-	TRBD2	TRBV27
CASSSGTASYNEQFF	TGTGCCAGCAGTTCCGGGACAGCCTCCTACAATGAGCAGTTCTTC	TRBJ2-1	-	TRBD1	TRBV6-5
CASRGFREVNYGYTF	TGTGCCAGCAGGGGATTCCGGGAAGTTAACTATGGCTACACCTTC	TRBJ1-2	-	-	TRBV6-5
CARSQGGDREKTQYF	TGTGCCAGAAGCCAAGGAGGGGACAGGGAAAAGACCCAGTACTTC	TRBJ2-5	-	TRBD1	TRBV5-3
CASSQDGGFQGGYTF	TGCGCCAGCAGCCAAGACGGGGGATTTCAGGGCGGCTACACCTTC	TRBJ1-2	-	-	TRBV4-1
CASSVGFRGTEAFF	TGTGCCAGCAGCGTAGGTTTTCGGGGAACTGAAGCTTTCTTT	TRBJ1-1	few	-	TRBV9
CASSQEGRNQPQHF	TGTGCCAGCAGCCAAGAGGGCCGCAATCAGCCCCAGCATTTT	TRBJ1-5	-	-	TRBV3-1/TRBV3-2
CASSDPGERGGTGELFF	TGTGCCAGCAGCGACCCGGGGGAGCGGGGGGGCACCGGGGAGCTGTTTTTT	TRBJ2-2	-	TRBD2	TRBV9
CATARAGEYTDTQYF	TGTGCCACCGCCCGGGCAGGGGAATACACAGATACGCAGTATTTT	TRBJ2-3	-	-	TRBV24-1
CASSLTQGGNQPQHF	TGTGCCAGCAGCCTAACACAGGGGGGGAATCAGCCCCAGCATTTT	TRBJ1-5	-	TRBD1	TRBV3-1/TRBV3-2
CASSLTVYEQYF	TGTGCCAGCAGTTTAACGGTCTACGAGCAGTACTTC	TRBJ2-7	once	-	TRBV12-3/TRBV12-4
CASTGADREFSPLHF	TGTGCCAGTACCGGGGCGGACAGGGAGTTCTCACCCCTCCACTTT	TRBJ1-6	-	TRBD1	TRBV19
CASTRTSGGVNTQYF	TGTGCCAGCACTCGGACTAGCGGGGGGGTTAATACGCAGTATTTT	TRBJ2-3	-	TRBD2	TRBV2
CASSLDRHQFVPQYF	TGTGCCAGCAGCCTCGATCGTCACCAGTTTGTTCCGCAGTATTTT	TRBJ2-3	-	-	TRBV7-2
CASSRSTAGTYNEQFF	TGCGCCAGCAGCCGGTCCACCGCGGGCACCTACAATGAGCAGTTCTTC	TRBJ2-1	once	-	TRBV5-1
CASSVVTLQETQYF	TGTGCCAGCAGCGTAGTTACTCTCCAAGAGACCCAGTACTTC	TRBJ2-5	-	-	TRBV9
CASVGDLSYGYTF	TGTGCCAGCGTCGGGGATTTAAGCTATGGCTACACCTTC	TRBJ1-2	-	-	TRBV28
CATSSRDRDAQPQHF	TGTGCCACCAGCTCCCGGGACAGGGACGCTCAGCCCCAGCATTTT	TRBJ1-5	-	TRBD1	TRBV15
CASKRGGANTGELFF	TGTGCCAGCAAGCGCGGGGGGGCGAACACCGGGGAGCTGTTTTTT	TRBJ2-2	-	TRBD2	TRBV2
CATYLTGELFF	TGTGCCACCTACTTAACCGGGGAGCTGTTTTTT	TRBJ2-2	-	-	TRBV6-5
CASSKARYGANVLTF	TGTGCCAGCAGTAAAGCGCGGTACGGGGCCAACGTCCTGACTTTC	TRBJ2-6	once	-	TRBV6-1
CASSPQEGNTIYF	TGTGCCAGCAGCCCCCAGGAAGGAAACACCATATATTTT	TRBJ1-3	-	-	TRBV11-2
CASSVAAVFSYEQYF	TGTGCCAGCAGCGTGGCTGCGGTCTTCTCCTACGAGCAGTACTTC	TRBJ2-7	few	-	TRBV9
CASRRGLAGLNTGELFF	TGTGCCAGCAGACGGGGACTAGCGGGATTGAACACCGGGGAGCTGTTTTTT	TRBJ2-2	-	TRBD2	TRBV11-2
CASSLQAGQGNEQFF	TGTGCCAGCAGCTTACAGGCGGGACAGGGAAATGAGCAGTTCTTC	TRBJ2-1	-	TRBD1	TRBV7-3
CASTSLTADTQYF	TGTGCCAGCACCTCGCTAACGGCAGATACGCAGTATTTT	TRBJ2-3	-	-	TRBV6-4
CASSATGGGYTF	TGTGCCAGTAGCGCGACAGGGGGAGGCTACACCTTC	TRBJ1-2	-	TRBD1	TRBV27
CASSEDRGRVYGYTF	TGTGCCAGCAGTGAAGACAGGGGGCGGGTCTATGGCTACACCTTC	TRBJ1-2	-	TRBD1	TRBV2
CASSSRTGSYGYTF	TGTGCCAGTAGTTCAAGGACGGGAAGCTATGGCTACACCTTC	TRBJ1-2	-	-	TRBV19
CASSQDQATPGYEQFF	TGCGCCAGCAGCCAAGATCAGGCCACTCCTGGGTATGAGCAGTTCTTC	TRBJ2-1	once	-	TRBV4-3
CASSHELANYGYTF	TGTGCCAGCAGTCACGAGTTAGCTAACTATGGCTACACCTTC	TRBJ1-2	-	-	TRBV6-2/TRBV6-3
CASSPGQPFYNEQFF	TGTGCCAGCAGCCCGGGACAGCCATTTTACAATGAGCAGTTCTTC	TRBJ2-1	-	TRBD1	TRBV6-5
CASSLDRSSGAIAHNEQFF	TGTGCCAGCAGCTTAGATCGGTCTAGCGGAGCAATAGCTCACAATGAGCAGTTCTTC	TRBJ2-1	once	TRBD2	TRBV11-2
CASSISGRDGSPLHF	TGTGCCAGTAGTATCTCGGGCAGGGATGGTTCACCCCTCCACTTT	TRBJ1-6	-	-	TRBV19
CASSLAPSRDTSTDTQYF	TGTGCCAGCAGCTTAGCCCCGTCCAGGGATACTAGCACAGATACGCAGTATTTT	TRBJ2-3	-	-	TRBV7-9
CASSAGVEMGTQYF	TGCGCCAGCAGTGCAGGGGTGGAGATGGGTACGCAGTATTTT	TRBJ2-3	-	-	TRBV10-1